This T cell receptor (beta chain) was found in a study of blood T cell repertoires in COVID-19. Across the study: COVID-19 samples, acute and convalescent, were from the United States, Italy and Spain. PBMCs, B-cell-depleted T cells, or T cells were the source of the cDNA or gDNA that made up the material.

TCRdb's copy holds only in-frame clones and misses some; the assay was immunoSEQ multiplex PCR. Among hundreds of thousands of clones, about 90% were seen once, and the ten largest hold over 3%. V was pared by 6 bases and J by 6 bases, with 22 bases between. Germline CDR1 and CDR2: SGHRS and YFSETQ. The CDR3 has 17 amino acids. The receptor's source is a woman between 45 and 60 years old in a cohort exposed to, infected with or recovered from COVID-19 (not recorded which). This chain joins TRBV5-1 and TRBJ1-6; D is undetermined. Sequenced input: PBMCs or T cells enriched from blood (not recorded which). CDR3 DNA sequence: TGCGCCAGCACCTTCGATGGTAGAATTTCGGTTAATTCACCCCTCCACTTT. This encodes CASTFDGRISVNSPLHF.